This TCR beta chain was recorded in a study of cytomegalovirus exposure and HLA in healthy donors. A word on this clone: Its target is unknown.

PCR used 60 Vbeta primers and 13 Jbeta primers. Sequenced by immunoSEQ multiplex PCR; TCRdb stores in-frame clones only, minus some. The sample holds roughly 78,000 clones; 60% to 75% are singletons and the top ten take 20% to 25%. CDR1 MDHEN and CDR2 SYDVKM come from the germline V gene. J lost 5 bases, V lost 7 bases, and 4 bases had no gene match. The CDR3 has 14 residues. Whole-study findings and limits: Most of the TCR beta V segments (in an earlier analysis) were productive either about 87% or about 30% of the time. An apparent linkage of common viral pathogens to several of the most significant clusters emerged in a later analysis. As a later analysis showed, a missense DCLRE1C variant was linked to trimming of TCR beta V- and J-genes.

The TCR sequence derives from a man between 40 and 49 years old in good health and CMV-seropositive. The sequencing input was PBMCs. The chain employs TRBV28 and TRBJ2-1; TRBD2 agrees at 11 bases. The DNA of the CDR3 is TGTGCCAGCATAGCGGGGGGGCGTCACAATGAGCAGTTCTTC. This encodes CASIAGGRHNEQFF.